The TCR beta chain under discussion was sequenced for a study of T cell responses to AZD1222 COVID-19 vaccine. Study-wide results and limits: Close to half of all spike-specific TCRs reportedly target regions of the variants that are unmutated. Sampled repertoires all dated from after the peak T cell response.

Trimming shortened V by 4 bases and J by 9 bases, and 19 bases separated the two germline ends. The CDR3 covers 15 residues. Germline CDR1 and CDR2: SGHVS and FQNEAQ. This clone has only a few counts. Its specificity is not known. Measured with immunoSEQ multiplex PCR; TCRdb has only the in-frame clones, and not every one. The data show 140,000 to 150,000 clones, 89% seen once. The TCR comes from an adult who received the AZD1222 COVID-19 vaccine. The material was peripheral blood, obtained 28 days after the second AZD1222 dose. The gene calls are TRBV7-8 and TRBJ2-1, with D perhaps TRBD2 (5 bases). In nucleotides, the CDR3 is TGTGCCAGCAGCTCTAGGGCTACGGCGGGTGGTGAGCAGTTCTTC. This translates into CASSSRATAGGEQFF. The full variable domain, with the rest looked up from reference TRBV7-8 and TRBJ2-1, is GAGVSQSPRYKVAKRGQDVALRCDPISGHVSLFWYQQALGQGPEFLTYFQNEAQLDKSGLPSDRFFAERPEGSVSTLKIQRTQQEDSAVYLCASSSRATAGGEQFFGPGTRLTVL.